These 26 T cell receptor beta chains were sequenced from one sample in a study of blood T cell repertoires in COVID-19. The method was immunoSEQ multiplex PCR; TCRdb's version includes in-frame clones alone and lacks a portion of them. This table holds some 110,000 clones, 82% found once. Sequenced material: peripheral blood. The receptors originated from a man aged 65 to 79 with acute or convalescent COVID-19.

The CDR3 protein is CASSSLAGISYEQYF. The CDR3 bases are TGTGCCAGCAGCTCCTTGGCGGGGATATCCTACGAGCAGTACTTC. The gene calls are TRBV11-2 and TRBJ2-7; a weak D match, TRBD2 (6 bases). CDR1 and CDR2 (germline): SGHAT, FQNNGV. The V end was cut by 4 bases, the J end by 1 base, with 14 bases between. The CDR3 is 15 residues long.

This sequence joins TRBV9 and TRBJ1-2; D might be TRBD1 (6 bases). V was shortened by 0 bases and J by 5 bases, with 11 bases between the two germline ends. Germline CDR1 reads SGDLS; CDR2 reads YYNGEE. This CDR3 is 14 amino acids long. In DNA form, the CDR3 reads TGTGCCAGCAGCGTAGATGAGGGGGGGTATGGCTACACCTTC. Translation gives CASSVDEGGYGYTF.

V gene TRBV5-1 combines with J gene TRBJ2-3; 7 bases match TRBD2. This CDR3 is 15 amino acids long. CDR1 is SGHRS and CDR2 is YFSETQ in the germline V gene. V lost 5 bases to trimming and J lost 5 bases; unmatched junction nucleotides: 11. The CDR3 sequence: CASSQAGYAVDTQYF. The CDR3, as DNA: TGCGCCAGCAGTCAAGCGGGATACGCGGTAGATACGCAGTATTTT.

The rearrangement joins TRBV12-3 or TRBV12-4 to TRBJ1-5; D may be TRBD1 (6 bases). This CDR3 comprises 13 residues. Trimming took 6 bases from V and 7 from J, leaving 13 bases between them. The CDR3: CASRRDIEQPQHF. As DNA, the CDR3 is TGTGCCAGCAGACGGGACATAGAACAGCCCCAGCATTTT.

The chain links TRBV7-9 to TRBJ2-2, with D uncertain. The CDR3 consists of 15 residues. Germline values: CDR1 SEHNR, CDR2 FQNEAQ (reference sequence). V lost 6 bases and J lost 4, with 15 bases in between. This CDR3 is CASSFRQASTGELFF. CDR3 nucleotides: TGTGCCAGCAGTTTCAGGCAGGCTTCCACCGGGGAGCTGTTTTTT.

The chain has TRBV7-3 and TRBJ2-7; tentative D call: TRBD1 (5 bases). The ends were cut back, 1 base at V and 5 bases at J, with 9 bases in the middle. The CDR3 sequence is 13 residues long. CDR1 and CDR2 (germline): SGHTA, FQGTGA. CDR3 region: CASSLNAGNEQYF. The CDR3 coding sequence is TGTGCCAGCAGCTTAAATGCAGGGAACGAGCAGTACTTC.

The chain links TRBV7-9 to TRBJ2-5; a weak D match, TRBD2 (5 bases). Trimming shortened V by 3 bases and J by 5 bases, and 13 bases separated the two germline ends. Germline loops: CDR1 SEHNR, CDR2 FQNEAQ (reference sequence). This CDR3 is built from 14 residues. CDR3 DNA: TGTGCCAGCAGCTTCTATAGCGTTTTGGAGACCCAGTACTTC. Its translation is CASSFYSVLETQYF.

The rearrangement links TRBV5-1 to TRBJ2-7; 10 nucleotides line up with TRBD1. Losses at the gene ends were 4 bases for V and 3 bases for J; bases not matched to a gene: 10. Germline CDR1 is SGHRS and CDR2 is YFSETQ. This CDR3 spans 16 amino acids. The CDR3 DNA sequence: TGCGCCAGCAGCCCTGACCCGGGACAGGGGTTCTACGAGCAGTACTTC. Translating it yields CASSPDPGQGFYEQYF.

The chain uses TRBV7-8 and TRBJ1-5; D remains ambiguous. V was pared by 5 bases and J by 7 bases, with 18 bases between. CDR1 and CDR2 from the germline V gene are SGHVS and FQNEAQ. The CDR3 length is 15 residues. The CDR3, as DNA: TGTGCCAGCAGCCCCGATCTGGAAGGGAGCCAGCCCCAGCATTTT. This gives the protein CASSPDLEGSQPQHF.

This clone was picked up a small number of times. The chain is built from TRBV7-9 and TRBJ1-6; 9 bases line up with TRBD1. CDR3 length: 16 residues. V shed 4 bases, J shed 7 bases, and the junction held 8 bases outside the gene matches. CDR1 and CDR2 (germline): SEHNR, FQNEAQ (reference sequence). The CDR3 region is CASSSQEGTGNSPLHF. CDR3 bases: TGTGCCAGCAGCTCTCAGGAGGGGACAGGGAATTCACCCCTCCACTTT.

This rearrangement joins TRBV6-5 to TRBJ1-1, with a possible D match to TRBD1 (6 bases). The CDR3 runs to 14 residues. CDR1 is MNHEY, CDR2 SVGAGI, per germline. The ends were cut back, 0 bases at V and 4 bases at J, with 9 bases in the middle. CDR3 bases: TGTGCCAGCAGTTACTCCACAGGGAGCACTGAAGCTTTCTTT. Residues: CASSYSTGSTEAFF.

This sequence joins TRBV21-1 and TRBJ1-2. TRBV21-1 is designated a pseudogene. CDR3 length: 14 residues. The CDR3 DNA sequence: TGTGCCAGCAGCAAGGCGGCAGGGAGGGGTGGCTACACCTTC. This codes for CASSKAAGRGGYTF.

This clone turned up a few times. The genes are TRBV5-6 and TRBJ1-1, with 11 bases that match TRBD1. Germline values: CDR1 SGHDT, CDR2 YYEEEE. Trimming at V came to 4 bases and at J to 1 base, leaving 9 bases not matched to a gene. The CDR3 totals 17 residues. Written as DNA, the CDR3 is TGTGCCAGCAGCGGACTCGGACAGGGGGCCTGGAACACTGAAGCTTTCTTT. Translated: CASSGLGQGAWNTEAFF.

This chain uses TRBV30 with TRBJ1-6; 9 bases map to TRBD1. J gave up 9 bases and V 1 base, and 7 bases lay outside the gene matches. Germline V lookup: CDR1 GTSNPN, CDR2 SVGIG (reference sequence). CDR3 length equals 15 residues. The chain's CDR3 is CAWSAGQGRGSPLHF. CDR3 coding DNA: TGTGCCTGGAGTGCCGGACAGGGGAGGGGTTCACCCCTCCACTTT.

The V gene is TRBV28, the J gene TRBJ2-7, with D maybe TRBD2 (5 bases). The CDR3 is 12 residues long. CDR1 is MDHEN, CDR2 SYDVKM, per germline. Trimming left V 7 bases short and J 2 bases short, with 9 bases between. The CDR3 loop reads CASTPGAYEQYF. The CDR3 DNA is TGTGCCAGCACCCCCGGGGCCTACGAGCAGTACTTC.

The chain recombines TRBV19 with TRBJ2-7; TRBD2 aligns across 7 bases. Germline CDR1 is LNHDA and CDR2 is SQIVND (reference sequence). The CDR3 runs to 17 residues. Trimming removed 3 bases from V and 0 bases from J; junction bases left unmatched: 11. The CDR3 coding sequence is TGTGCCAGTAGTATGAGGGAGGGGTCACCACTCTCCTACGAGCAGTACTTC. Translating it yields CASSMREGSPLSYEQYF.

This chain links TRBV7-2 with TRBJ1-5; D is unresolved. Germline V gene sequence: CDR1 SGHTA, CDR2 FQGNSA. V was trimmed by 3 bases and J by 2 bases, leaving 11 bases between them. The length of the CDR3 is 15 residues. This CDR3 is CASSFQADGNQPQHF. CDR3 DNA: TGTGCCAGCAGCTTCCAAGCCGATGGCAATCAGCCCCAGCATTTT.

The CDR3, as DNA: TGTGCCAGCAGTTCCCTCGCCGGGACTTTTCAAGAGACCCAGTACTTC. Its translation is CASSSLAGTFQETQYF. J is TRBJ2-5 and V is TRBV28, with a weak D call TRBD2 (6 bases). This CDR3 comprises 16 residues. Between the trimmed V and J ends, which lost 4 bases and 2 bases, there was a span of 17 bases. From germline, CDR1 is MDHEN and CDR2 SYDVKM. The variable domain in full, completed from reference TRBV28 and TRBJ2-5, reads DVKVTQSSRYLVKRTGEKVFLECVQDMDHENMFWYRQDPGLGLRLIYFSYDVKMKEKGDIPEGYSVSREKKERFSLILESASTNQTSMYLCASSSLAGTFQETQYFGPGTRLLVL.

The gene calls are TRBV2 and TRBJ2-5, with D possibly being TRBD1 (8 bases). Germline CDR1 SNHLY, CDR2 FYNNEI. The CDR3 runs to 15 residues. The V gene lost 4 bases and the J gene lost 5 bases, with 17 bases spanning the gap. CDR3 sequence (DNA): TGTGCCAGCAGTGGCCAGGGGGCGCGGGAGGAGACCCAGTACTTC. This translates into CASSGQGAREETQYF.

This chain joins TRBV28 and TRBJ1-2; no definite D call. The CDR3 contains 13 residues. Germline-derived CDR1 and CDR2 are MDHEN and SYDVKM. V was shortened by 8 bases and J by 8 bases, with 18 bases between the two germline ends. The CDR3 is CASASPSGFGYTF. The CDR3 region has the DNA TGTGCCAGCGCCTCTCCTTCGGGATTCGGCTACACCTTC.

The CDR3 spells CASSFAAGMNEQFF. The CDR3, as DNA: TGCGCCAGCAGCTTCGCCGCAGGGATGAATGAGCAGTTCTTC. This rearrangement joins TRBV5-1 to TRBJ2-1, with D perhaps matching TRBD1 (5 bases). Trimming pared 2 bases from V and 7 bases from J, leaving 13 bases between. The CDR3 contains 14 residues. Looked up from germline, CDR1 is SGHRS and CDR2 is YFSETQ.

The gene calls are TRBV19 and TRBJ1-1, with no clear D. The CDR3 length is 11 residues. Looked up from germline, CDR1 is LNHDA and CDR2 is SQIVND (reference sequence). V shed 3 bases and J shed 9 bases, with 8 bases lying between them. CDR3 residues: CASSIQFQAFF. CDR3 nucleotides: TGTGCCAGTAGTATCCAGTTTCAAGCTTTCTTT.

The J gene is TRBJ2-1, the V gene TRBV29-1, with D hard to call. This CDR3 contains 13 residues. Germline lookup yields CDR1 SQVTM and CDR2 ANQGSEA. The V and J ends lost 7 bases and 4 bases respectively, with 14 bases between them. The CDR3 nucleotides are TGCAGCGCCCTTGGGCAGGCATACAATGAGCAGTTCTTC. Translating gives CSALGQAYNEQFF.

The chain couples TRBV7-8 to TRBJ1-6, with TRBD1 matching 7 bases. Losses at the gene ends were 1 base for V and 6 bases for J; bases not matched to a gene: 9. Germline loops: CDR1 SGHVS, CDR2 FQNEAQ. The CDR3 is 17 residues long. The CDR3 DNA is TGTGCCAGCAGCTTAGAAGGACAGGTCCGGAGTAATTCACCCCTCCACTTT. The encoded protein is CASSLEGQVRSNSPLHF.

This chain connects TRBV5-1 to TRBJ2-7; 9 bases fit TRBD1. V gave up 5 bases and J gave up 4 bases; unmatched junction bases: 13. This CDR3 has 16 residues. CDR1 and CDR2 (germline): SGHRS, YFSETQ. The CDR3 DNA reads TGCGCCAGCAGTCGCAATCCGGGACAGGGTTTTTACGAGCAGTACTTC. The encoded protein is CASSRNPGQGFYEQYF.

This rearrangement joins TRBV19 to TRBJ1-4; D remains ambiguous. The ends were cut back, 3 bases at V and 8 bases at J, with 19 bases in the middle. In germline, CDR1 is LNHDA, CDR2 SQIVND (reference sequence). CDR3 length: 16 amino acids. CDR3 in DNA: TGTGCCAGTAGTATCGCGGGGAGAACGGGCAACGAAAAACTGTTTTTT. It specifies CASSIAGRTGNEKLFF.